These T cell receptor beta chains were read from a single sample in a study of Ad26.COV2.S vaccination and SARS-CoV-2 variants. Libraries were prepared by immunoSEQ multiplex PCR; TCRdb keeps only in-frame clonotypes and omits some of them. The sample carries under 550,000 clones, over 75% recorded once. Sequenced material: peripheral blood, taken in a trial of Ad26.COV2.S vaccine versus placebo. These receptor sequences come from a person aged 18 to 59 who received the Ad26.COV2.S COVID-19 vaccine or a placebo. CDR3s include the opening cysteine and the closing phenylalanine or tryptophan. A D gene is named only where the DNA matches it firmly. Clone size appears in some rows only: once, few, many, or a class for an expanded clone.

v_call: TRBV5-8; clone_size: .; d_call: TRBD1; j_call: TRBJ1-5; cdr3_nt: TGTGCCAGCAGCTTGTACAGGGGAGAATCGCCCCAGCATTTT; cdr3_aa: CASSLYRGESPQHF
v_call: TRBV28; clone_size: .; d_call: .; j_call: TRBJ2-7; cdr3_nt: TGTGCCACCATAGCCGTAGGGGCCTACGAGCAGTACTTC; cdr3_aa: CATIAVGAYEQYF
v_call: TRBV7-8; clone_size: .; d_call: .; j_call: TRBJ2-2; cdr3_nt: TGTGCCAGCAGCAGGACCATGAACACCGGGGAGCTGTTTTTT; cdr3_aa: CASSRTMNTGELFF
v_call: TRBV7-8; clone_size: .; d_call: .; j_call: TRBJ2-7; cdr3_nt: TGTGCCAGCAGCTTAGACGGGGCTGGGGCCTACGAGCAGTACTTC; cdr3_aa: CASSLDGAGAYEQYF
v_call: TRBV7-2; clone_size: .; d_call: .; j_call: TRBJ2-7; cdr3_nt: TGTGCCAGCAGCCTACAGGTAGGCGAGCAGTACTTC; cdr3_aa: CASSLQVGEQYF
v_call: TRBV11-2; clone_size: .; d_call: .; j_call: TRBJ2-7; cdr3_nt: TGTGCCAGCAGTTTCGGACATACCTACGAGCAGTACTTC; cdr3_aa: CASSFGHTYEQYF
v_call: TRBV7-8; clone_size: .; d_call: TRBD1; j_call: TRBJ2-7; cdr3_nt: TGTGCCAGCAGCTTAGCCTTAGGACAGGTGGGTTCCTACGAGCAGTACTTC; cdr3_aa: CASSLALGQVGSYEQYF
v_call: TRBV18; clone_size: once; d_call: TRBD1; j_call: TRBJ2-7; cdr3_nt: TGTGCCAGCTCACCACTCGGGGACAGGGACGAGCAGTACTTC; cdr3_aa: CASSPLGDRDEQYF
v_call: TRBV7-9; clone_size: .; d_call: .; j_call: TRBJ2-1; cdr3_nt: TGTGCCAGCAGTCAAGCTTTGAGGAATGAGCAGTTCTTC; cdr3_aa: CASSQALRNEQFF
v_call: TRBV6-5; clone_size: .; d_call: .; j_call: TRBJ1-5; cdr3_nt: TGTGCCAGCAGCGGCCAGGGAGTGCGTCAGCCCCAGCATTTT; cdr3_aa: CASSGQGVRQPQHF
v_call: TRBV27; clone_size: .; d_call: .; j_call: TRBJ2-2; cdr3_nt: TGTGCCAGCAGTCCGTACAGCGGTCGAGCAACCGGGGAGCTGTTTTTT; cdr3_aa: CASSPYSGRATGELFF
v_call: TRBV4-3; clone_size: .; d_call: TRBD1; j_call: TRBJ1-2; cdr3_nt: TGCGCCAGCAGCCGAGAAGACAGGGGCAACTATGGCTACACCTTC; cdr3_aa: CASSREDRGNYGYTF
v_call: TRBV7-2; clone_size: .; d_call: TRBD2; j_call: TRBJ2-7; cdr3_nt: TGTGCCAGCAGTGTAAGACTAGCGTCCTACGAGCAGTACTTC; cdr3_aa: CASSVRLASYEQYF
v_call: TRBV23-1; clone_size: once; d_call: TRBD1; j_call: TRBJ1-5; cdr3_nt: TGCGCCAGCAGTCAGGGGGGGAGGGGGCTGTGGCAGCCCCAGCATTTT; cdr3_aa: CASSQGGRGLWQPQHF
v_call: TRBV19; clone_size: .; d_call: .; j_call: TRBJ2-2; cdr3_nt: TGTGCCAGTAGCACCCGCAATCCGGGGGAGCTGTTTTTT; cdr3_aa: CASSTRNPGELFF
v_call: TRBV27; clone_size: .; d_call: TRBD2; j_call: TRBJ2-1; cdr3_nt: TGTGCCAGCCGGGGACTAGCGGTAGACAATGAGCAGTTCTTC; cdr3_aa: CASRGLAVDNEQFF
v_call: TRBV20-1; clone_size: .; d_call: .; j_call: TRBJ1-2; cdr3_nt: TGCAGTGCTAGAGCCGTAGATGGCTACACCTTC; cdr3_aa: CSARAVDGYTF
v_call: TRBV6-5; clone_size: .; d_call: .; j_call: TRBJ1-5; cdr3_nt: TGTGCCAGCAGTCCTGCCATTAGCAATCAGCCCCAGCATTTT; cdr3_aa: CASSPAISNQPQHF
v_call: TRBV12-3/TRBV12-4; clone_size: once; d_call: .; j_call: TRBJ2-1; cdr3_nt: TGTGCCAGCAGTTTAGGGAGCAATGAGCAGTTCTTC; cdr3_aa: CASSLGSNEQFF
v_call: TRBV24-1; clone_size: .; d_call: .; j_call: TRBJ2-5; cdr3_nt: TGTGCCACCAGTGAGGGGGGACAGCAAGAGACCCAGTACTTC; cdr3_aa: CATSEGGQQETQYF
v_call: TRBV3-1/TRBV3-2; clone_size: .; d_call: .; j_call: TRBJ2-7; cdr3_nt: TGTGCCAGCAGCCAAGATGGGTCAGGGGTCTACGAGCAGTACTTC; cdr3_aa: CASSQDGSGVYEQYF
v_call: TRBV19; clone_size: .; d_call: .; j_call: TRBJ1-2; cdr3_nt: TGTGCCAGTAGTATAGGGACAGACTATGGCTACACCTTC; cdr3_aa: CASSIGTDYGYTF
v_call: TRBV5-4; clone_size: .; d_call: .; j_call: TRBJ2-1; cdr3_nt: TGTGCCAGCAGCCTGGATCCAGGGGGGGGACTAGGCAATGAGCAGTTCTTC; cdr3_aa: CASSLDPGGGLGNEQFF
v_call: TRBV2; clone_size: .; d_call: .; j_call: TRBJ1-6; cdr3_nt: TGTGCCAGCAGTGTACGGGATCCGTTCAATTCACCCCTCCACTTT; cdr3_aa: CASSVRDPFNSPLHF
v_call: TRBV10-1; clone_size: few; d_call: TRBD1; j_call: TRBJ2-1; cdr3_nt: TGCGCCAACCCGACAGGGAATGAGCAGTTCTTC; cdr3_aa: CANPTGNEQFF
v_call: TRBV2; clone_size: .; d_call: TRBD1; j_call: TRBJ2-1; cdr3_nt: TGTGCCAGCACCGAACAGGGGCTCCGTGACAATGAGCAGTTCTTC; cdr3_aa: CASTEQGLRDNEQFF
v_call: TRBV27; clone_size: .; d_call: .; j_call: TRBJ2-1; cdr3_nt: TGTGCCAGCTGGGTCCTCTACAATGAGCAGTTCTTC; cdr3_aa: CASWVLYNEQFF
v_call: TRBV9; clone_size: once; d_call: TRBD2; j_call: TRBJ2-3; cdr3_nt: TGTGCCAGCAGCGTAGAGGCGACTAGCGGGAAATCCTTAAGCACAGATACGCAGTATTTT; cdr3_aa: CASSVEATSGKSLSTDTQYF
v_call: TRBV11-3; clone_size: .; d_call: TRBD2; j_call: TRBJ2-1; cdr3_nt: TGTGCCAGCAGCTTCAACGGGAGGGCCTTCAATGAGCAGTTCTTC; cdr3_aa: CASSFNGRAFNEQFF
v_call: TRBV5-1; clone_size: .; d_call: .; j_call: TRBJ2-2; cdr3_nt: TGCGCCAGCAGCTTGGAGTGGGCCGGGGAGCTGTTTTTT; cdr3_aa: CASSLEWAGELFF
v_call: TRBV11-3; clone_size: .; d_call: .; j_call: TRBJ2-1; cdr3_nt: TGTGCCAGCAGCTTGAGTCTAATTCATGAGCAGTTCTTC; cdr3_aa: CASSLSLIHEQFF
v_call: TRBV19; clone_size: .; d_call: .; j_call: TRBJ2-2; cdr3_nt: TGTGCCAGTAGCCGAGCTGGGGGCACCGGGGAGCTGTTTTTT; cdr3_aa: CASSRAGGTGELFF
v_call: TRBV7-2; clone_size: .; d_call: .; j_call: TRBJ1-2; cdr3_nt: TGTGCCAGCAGCTTAGCTTTTGGGGGAACCGGCTACACCTTC; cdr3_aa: CASSLAFGGTGYTF
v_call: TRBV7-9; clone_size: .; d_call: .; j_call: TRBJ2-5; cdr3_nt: TGTGCCAGCAGCATCCCCTCTGGAGGGAGAGTAGAGACCCAGTACTTC; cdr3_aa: CASSIPSGGRVETQYF
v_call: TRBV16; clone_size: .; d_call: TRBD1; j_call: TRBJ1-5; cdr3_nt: TGTGCCAGCAGCCAGTGGACAGGGGATCAGCCCCAGCATTTT; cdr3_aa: CASSQWTGDQPQHF
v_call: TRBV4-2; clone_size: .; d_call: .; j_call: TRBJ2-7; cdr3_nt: TGTGCCAGCAGCCAAGAAATCTCGGGCGGGCACCCCTACGAGCAGTACTTC; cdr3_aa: CASSQEISGGHPYEQYF
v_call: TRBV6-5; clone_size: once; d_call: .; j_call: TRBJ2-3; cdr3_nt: TGTGCCAGCAGAAAGGTGACAGACACAGATACGCAGTATTTT; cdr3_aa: CASRKVTDTDTQYF
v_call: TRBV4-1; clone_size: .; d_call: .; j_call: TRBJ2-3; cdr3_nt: TGCGCCAGCAGCCAAGAGGGGTGGGATACGCAGTATTTT; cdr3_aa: CASSQEGWDTQYF
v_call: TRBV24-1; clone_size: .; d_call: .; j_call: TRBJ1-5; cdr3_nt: TGTGCCACCAGTGGAAATGTAGCGTTGAATCAGCCCCAGCATTTT; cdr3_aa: CATSGNVALNQPQHF
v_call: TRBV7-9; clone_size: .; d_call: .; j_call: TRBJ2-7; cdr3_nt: TGTGCCAGCAGCTTTAGAGGTTCCTACGAGCAGTACTTC; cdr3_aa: CASSFRGSYEQYF
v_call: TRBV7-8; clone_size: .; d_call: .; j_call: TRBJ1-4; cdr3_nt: TGTGCCAGCAGCTTACGGGAAACAAATGGAAAACTGTTTTTT; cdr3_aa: CASSLRETNGKLFF
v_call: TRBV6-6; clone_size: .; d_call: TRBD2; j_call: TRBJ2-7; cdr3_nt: TGTGCCAGCAGGTCAACTAGCGGGAGAGCCTACGAGCAGTACTTC; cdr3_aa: CASRSTSGRAYEQYF
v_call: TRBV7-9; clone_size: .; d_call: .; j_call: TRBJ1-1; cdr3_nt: TGTGCCAGCAGCTTAGCGCTAACTGAAGCTTTCTTT; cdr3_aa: CASSLALTEAFF
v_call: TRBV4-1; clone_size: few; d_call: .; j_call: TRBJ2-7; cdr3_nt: TGCGCCAGCAGCCAAGTCGGGCGGGACAAGTCCTACGAGCAGTACTTC; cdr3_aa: CASSQVGRDKSYEQYF
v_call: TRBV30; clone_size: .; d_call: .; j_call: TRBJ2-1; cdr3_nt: TGTGCCTGGAGTCGGGCACCTCAAAGCAGCCACAATGAGCAGTTCTTC; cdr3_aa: CAWSRAPQSSHNEQFF
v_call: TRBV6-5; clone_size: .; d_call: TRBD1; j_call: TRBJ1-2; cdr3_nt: TGTGCCAGCAGTTCTTACAGGGGGGACTATGGCTACACCTTC; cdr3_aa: CASSSYRGDYGYTF
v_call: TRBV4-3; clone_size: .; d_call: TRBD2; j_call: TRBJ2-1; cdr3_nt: TGCGCCAGCAGCCAGGAGCGGGAGGGCCGCTACAATGAGCAGTTCTTC; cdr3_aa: CASSQEREGRYNEQFF
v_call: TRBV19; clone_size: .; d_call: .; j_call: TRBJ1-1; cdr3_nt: TGTGCCAGTAGGGGTGTGCTTGGGATGAACACTGAAGCTTTCTTT; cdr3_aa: CASRGVLGMNTEAFF
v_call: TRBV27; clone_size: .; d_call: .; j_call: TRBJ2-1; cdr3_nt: TGTGCCAGCAGTTCCGTTTTCCATGAGCAGTTCTTC; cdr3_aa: CASSSVFHEQFF
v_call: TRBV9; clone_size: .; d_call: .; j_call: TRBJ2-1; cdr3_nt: TGTGCCAGCAGCGATCCGGGAGCCGCGCCCCATGAGCAGTTCTTC; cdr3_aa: CASSDPGAAPHEQFF
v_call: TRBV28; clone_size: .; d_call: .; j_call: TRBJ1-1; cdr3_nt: TGTGCCAGCAGTTTACAGGGTGAAGCTTTCTTT; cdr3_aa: CASSLQGEAFF
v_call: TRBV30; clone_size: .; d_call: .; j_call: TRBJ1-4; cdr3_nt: TGTGCCTGGTTGCCTAAATCCCCAACTAATGAAAAACTGTTTTTT; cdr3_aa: CAWLPKSPTNEKLFF
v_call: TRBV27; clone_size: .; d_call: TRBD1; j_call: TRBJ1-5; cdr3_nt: TGTGCCAGCAGTTTACTACCGTTACAGGGGAATCAGCCCCAGCATTTT; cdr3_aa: CASSLLPLQGNQPQHF
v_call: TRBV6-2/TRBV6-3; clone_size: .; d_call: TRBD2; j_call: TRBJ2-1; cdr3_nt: TGTGCCAGCAGTTACTCGACTAGCCTTACCAACAATGAGCAGTTCTTC; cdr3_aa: CASSYSTSLTNNEQFF
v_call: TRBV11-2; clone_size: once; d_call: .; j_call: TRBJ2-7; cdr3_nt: TGTGCCAGCAGCTTAGGGGGTTTACTTTACGAGCAGTACTTC; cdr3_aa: CASSLGGLLYEQYF
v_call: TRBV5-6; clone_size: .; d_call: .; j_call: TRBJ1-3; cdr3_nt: TGTGCCAGCAGCTCTGGGGATAGAAACACCATATATTTT; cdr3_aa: CASSSGDRNTIYF
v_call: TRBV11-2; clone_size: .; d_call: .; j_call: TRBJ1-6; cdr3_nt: TGTGCCAGCAGCTTAGATAGGGTTGAGAGCTCCTATAATTCACCCCTCCACTTT; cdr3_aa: CASSLDRVESSYNSPLHF
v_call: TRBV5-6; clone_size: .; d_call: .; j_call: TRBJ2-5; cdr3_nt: TGTGCCAGCAGCCGTAGGGGATTTACGATCCAAGAGACCCAGTACTTC; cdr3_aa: CASSRRGFTIQETQYF